These 8 T cell receptor beta chains share one sample of origin, sequenced in a study of T cells after yellow fever vaccination. TCRdb re-derived calls from the 5' RACE reads in MiXCR, one entry per CDR3 protein. Of roughly 400,000 distinct CDR3 sequences in the sample, roughly 20% were seen once. Material: PBMCs, obtained before the yellow fever booster vaccination. All receptors derive from a man aged 18 to 30 who received the YFV17D yellow fever vaccine.

The chain couples TRBV10-3 to TRBJ2-6; TRBD1 aligns across 11 bases. V was clipped by 6 bases and J by 0 bases; unmatched bases: 7. The CDR3 length is 18 residues. Germline CDR1 reads ENHRY; CDR2 reads SYGVKD. CDR3 loop: CAIRGTGGSASGANVLTF. The CDR3 bases are TGTGCCATCAGGGGGACAGGGGGTTCCGCCTCTGGGGCCAACGTCCTGACTTTC.

This clonotype was found a few times. The chain carries TRBV7-3 and TRBJ2-1; 7 bases match TRBD1. This CDR3 is 15 amino acids long. V gave up 5 bases and J gave up 4 bases; unmatched junction bases: 8. Germline loops: CDR1 SGHTA, CDR2 FQGTGA. CDR3 sequence: CASSLDRARYNEQFF. CDR3 in DNA: TGTGCCAGCAGCCTTGACAGGGCGAGGTACAATGAGCAGTTCTTC.

This clonotype was seen at least ten times. The CDR3 region has the DNA TGTGCCAGCAGCCTGGGACGGAACTCTGGAAACACCATATATTTT. Residues: CASSLGRNSGNTIYF. The chain is built from TRBV5-6 and TRBJ1-3; D is perhaps TRBD1 (5 bases). V dropped 4 bases and J dropped 0 bases, with 11 bases sitting between them. Germline CDR1 SGHDT, CDR2 YYEEEE. CDR3 size: 15 residues.

This clonotype was observed a few times. This chain uses TRBV4-1 with TRBJ2-7; the D gene is possibly TRBD1 (6 bases). The CDR3 is 14 amino acids. V was clipped by 4 bases and J by 3 bases, with 13 bases between them. Germline V gene sequence: CDR1 MGHRA, CDR2 YSYEKL. The CDR3 nucleotides read TGCGCCAGCAGCCTAGAGACAGGCCACTACGAGCAGTACTTC. Protein sequence: CASSLETGHYEQYF.

This clonotype was recorded a few times. J is TRBJ1-1 and V is TRBV7-9; perhaps TRBD1 as D (6 bases). This CDR3 spans 14 amino acids. V lost 5 bases and J 3 bases, leaving 13 bases between the germline ends. Germline V lookup: CDR1 SEHNR, CDR2 FQNEAQ (reference sequence). CDR3 bases: TGTGCCAGCAGCCCCGACAGGAGCTACACTGAAGCTTTCTTT. Translated: CASSPDRSYTEAFF. The full variable domain, rest sourced from reference TRBV7-9 and TRBJ1-1, is DTGVSQNPRHKITKRGQNVTFRCDPISEHNRLYWYRQTLGQGPEFLTYFQNEAQLEKSRLLSDRFSAERPKGSFSTLEIQRTEQGDSAMYLCASSPDRSYTEAFFGQGTRLTVV.

Only a few counts were recorded for this clonotype. This chain links TRBV24-1 with TRBJ2-2, with D perhaps TRBD2 (6 bases). Germline V CDR1 and CDR2: KGHDR, SFDVKD. The CDR3 is 15 amino acids. The V end lost 3 bases, the J end lost 2 bases, and 9 bases lay between the germline ends. The CDR3 loop reads CATSDAGLNTGELFF. Here the CDR3 DNA reads TGTGCCACCAGTGATGCGGGACTTAACACCGGGGAGCTGTTTTTT.

This clonotype was seen a handful of times. This sequence joins TRBV12-3 or TRBV12-4 and TRBJ2-2; D ambiguous. Between the trimmed V and J ends, which lost 4 bases and 0 bases, there was a span of 9 bases. The length of the CDR3 is 15 residues. CDR3 nucleotides: TGTGCCAGCAGTTCCCGTGGTACGAACACCGGGGAGCTGTTTTTT. Translation: CASSSRGTNTGELFF.

The genes are TRBV15 and TRBJ2-7; 7 bases line up with TRBD2. The germline V gene has CDR1 LNHNV and CDR2 YYDKDF (reference sequence). The CDR3 extends over 15 amino acids. V trimming: 5 bases; J trimming: 4 bases; junction bases outside the gene matches: 11. The CDR3 DNA sequence: TGTGCCACCAGCGCAAGGTTCCGGGGGGAATACGAGCAGTACTTC. Its protein product is CATSARFRGEYEQYF.